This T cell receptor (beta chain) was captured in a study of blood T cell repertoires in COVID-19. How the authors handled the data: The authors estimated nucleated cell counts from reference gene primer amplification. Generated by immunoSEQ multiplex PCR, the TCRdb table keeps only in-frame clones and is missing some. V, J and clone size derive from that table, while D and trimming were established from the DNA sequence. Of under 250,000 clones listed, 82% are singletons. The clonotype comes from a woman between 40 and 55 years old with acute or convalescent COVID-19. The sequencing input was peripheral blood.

CDR3 amino acids: CAWSSHRGNTEAFF. The CDR3 DNA follows: TGTGCCTGGAGTTCCCACAGGGGGAACACTGAAGCTTTCTTT. The chain employs TRBV30 and TRBJ1-1, with 7 bases identical to TRBD1. J was trimmed by 1 base and V by 2 bases; bases with no gene match: 4. The CDR3 runs to 14 residues. The germline CDR1 and CDR2 sequences are GTSNPN and SVGIG (reference sequence).